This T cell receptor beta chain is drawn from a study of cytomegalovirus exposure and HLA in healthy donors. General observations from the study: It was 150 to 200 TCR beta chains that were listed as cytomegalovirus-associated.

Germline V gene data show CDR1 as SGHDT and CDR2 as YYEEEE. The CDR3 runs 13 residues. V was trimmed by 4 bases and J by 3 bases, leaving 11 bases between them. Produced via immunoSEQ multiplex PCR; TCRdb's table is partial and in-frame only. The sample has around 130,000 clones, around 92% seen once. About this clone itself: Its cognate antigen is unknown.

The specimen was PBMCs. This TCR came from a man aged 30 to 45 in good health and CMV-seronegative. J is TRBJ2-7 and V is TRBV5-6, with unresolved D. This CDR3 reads CASSVGPVYEQYF. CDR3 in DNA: TGTGCCAGCAGCGTGGGCCCAGTCTACGAGCAGTACTTC.